This T cell receptor beta chain was sequenced during a study of blood T cell repertoires in COVID-19. Study in general: Whether acute or convalescent, the COVID-19 samples came from the United States, Italy and Spain. The cDNA or gDNA used as material had been derived from T cells, B-cell-depleted T cells, or PBMCs.

CDR3 length: 14 residues. Germline loops: CDR1 SGHTA, CDR2 FQGNSA. In the authors' workflow: Reference gene primer amplification in the assay estimated nucleated cell counts. The method was immunoSEQ multiplex PCR; TCRdb's version includes in-frame clones alone and lacks a portion of them. Clone size and the V and J calls come from that table; the DNA yielded D and trimming. The sample contains around 100,000 clones, around 85% of which appear only once. This chain joins TRBV7-2 and TRBJ1-3; 12 bases line up with TRBD1. Material for sequencing was peripheral blood. This TCR was sampled from a human donor in a cohort sampled during active COVID-19. CDR3 DNA sequence: TGTGCTACCAGGGGACAGGGGGCGGGAAACACCATATATTTT. Encoded protein: CATRGQGAGNTIYF.